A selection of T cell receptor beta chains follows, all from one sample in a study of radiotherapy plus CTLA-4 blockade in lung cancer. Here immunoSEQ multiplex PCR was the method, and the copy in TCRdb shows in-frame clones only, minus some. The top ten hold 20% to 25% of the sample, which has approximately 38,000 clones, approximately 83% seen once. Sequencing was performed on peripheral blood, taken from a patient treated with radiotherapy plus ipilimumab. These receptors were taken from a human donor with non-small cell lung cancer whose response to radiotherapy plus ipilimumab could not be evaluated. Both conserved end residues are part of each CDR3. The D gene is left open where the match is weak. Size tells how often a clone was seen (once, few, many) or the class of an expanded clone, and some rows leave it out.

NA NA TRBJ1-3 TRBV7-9 CASSLARTGRGNTIYF TGTGCCAGCAGCTTAGCTCGAACAGGGCGCGGAAACACCATATATTTT
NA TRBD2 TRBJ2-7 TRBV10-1 CASSETLGGVQYF TGCGCCAGCAGTGAGACCCTTGGGGGGGTACAGTACTTC
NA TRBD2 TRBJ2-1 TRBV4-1 CASSQGGGVGYEQFF TGCGCCAGCAGCCAAGGGGGGGGAGTAGGTTATGAGCAGTTCTTC
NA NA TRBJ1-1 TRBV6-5 CASSYSTRPLGTEAFF TGTGCCAGCAGTTACTCGACTAGGCCCCTGGGCACTGAAGCTTTCTTT
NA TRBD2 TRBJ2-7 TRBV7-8 CASSRLAGETSYEQYF TGTGCCAGCAGCCGCCTAGCGGGCGAGACCTCCTACGAGCAGTACTTC
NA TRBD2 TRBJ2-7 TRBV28 CASSLKGLAGAEQYF TGTGCCAGCAGTTTAAAGGGACTAGCGGGAGCCGAGCAGTACTTC
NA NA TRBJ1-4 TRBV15 CATSRVGGIEKLFF TGTGCCACCAGCAGGGTGGGGGGTATTGAAAAACTGTTTTTT
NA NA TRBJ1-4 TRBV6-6 CAGRLLGGELFF TGTGCCGGACGTCTGTTGGGGGGGGAACTGTTTTTT
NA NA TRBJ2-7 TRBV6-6 CASSYLNRETYEQYF TGTGCCAGCAGTTACTTAAATAGAGAGACCTACGAGCAGTACTTC
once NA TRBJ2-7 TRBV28 CASSSLSYEQYF TGTGCCAGCAGTTCTCTCTCCTACGAGCAGTACTTC
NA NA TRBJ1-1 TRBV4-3 CASSQDSRDTEAFF TGCGCCAGCAGCCAAGATTCGAGGGACACTGAAGCTTTCTTT
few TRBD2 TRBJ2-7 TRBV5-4 CASSHGTSGGDSYEQYF TGTGCCAGCAGTCACGGGACTAGCGGGGGGGACTCCTACGAGCAGTACTTC
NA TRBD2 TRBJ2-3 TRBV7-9 CASSSGGPGTDTQYF TGTGCCAGCAGCTCGGGAGGGCCAGGGACAGATACGCAGTATTTT
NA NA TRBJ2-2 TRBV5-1 CASSFRPTGSTGELFF TGCGCCAGCAGCTTTAGACCTACAGGATCCACCGGGGAGCTGTTTTTT
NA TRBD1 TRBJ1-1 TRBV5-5 CASSSHPTGGITEAFF TGTGCCAGCAGCTCCCATCCGACAGGGGGGATCACTGAAGCTTTCTTT
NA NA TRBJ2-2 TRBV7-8 CASSPLLGNTGELFF TGTGCCAGCAGCCCTCTACTAGGTAACACCGGGGAGCTGTTTTTT
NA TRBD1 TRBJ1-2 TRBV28 CASSGQGNGKSYGYTF TGTGCCAGCAGCGGACAGGGGAATGGAAAGAGCTATGGCTACACCTTC
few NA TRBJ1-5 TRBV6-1 CASSDGQGQPQHF TGTGCCAGCAGTGATGGGCAGGGGCAGCCCCAGCATTTT
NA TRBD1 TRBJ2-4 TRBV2 CASSPRAGTGLNIQYF TGTGCCAGCAGCCCGAGGGCCGGGACAGGGCTAAACATTCAGTACTTC
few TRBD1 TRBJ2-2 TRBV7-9 CASSPRGQGSGNTGELFF TGTGCCAGCAGCCCCCGCGGACAGGGGTCGGGGAACACCGGGGAGCTGTTTTTT
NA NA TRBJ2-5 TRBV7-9 CASSLQGGQETQYF TGTGCCAGCAGCTTACAGGGGGGACAAGAGACCCAGTACTTC
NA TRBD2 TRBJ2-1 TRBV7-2 CASSQTSGRNVEQFF TGTGCCAGCAGCCAGACTAGCGGGAGGAATGTTGAGCAGTTCTTC